One sample yielded the 21 T cell receptor beta chains listed below, sequenced in a study of lymphopenia after photon versus proton radiotherapy. Measured with immunoSEQ multiplex PCR; TCRdb has only the in-frame clones, and not every one. The sample records tens of thousands of clones, approximately 86% being singletons. Sequences were derived from peripheral blood, sampled from a patient treated with proton-based radiotherapy. These receptors all come from a woman in her seventies with pancreatic cancer. Some clones in this sample may be carry-over from other donors' samples.

The CDR3 loop reads CASRTHNEQFF. In DNA, the CDR3 is TGTGCCAGCAGAACCCACAATGAGCAGTTCTTC. J is TRBJ2-1 and V is TRBV6-5; D call uncertain. Between the trimmed V and J ends, which lost 6 bases and 5 bases, there was a span of 5 bases. CDR1 MNHEY and CDR2 SVGAGI come from the germline V gene. This CDR3 is 11 amino acids long.

The chain has TRBV28 and TRBJ2-1; D ambiguous. This CDR3 is built from 11 residues. Germline CDR1 and CDR2: MDHEN and SYDVKM. The V and J ends lost 4 bases and 6 bases respectively, with 4 bases between them. The CDR3 region has the DNA TGTGCCAGCAGTTCCAGCAATGAGCAGTTCTTC. This encodes CASSSSNEQFF.

V usage is TRBV4-1 and J usage is TRBJ1-1; possibly TRBD1 for D (6 bases). The germline gives CDR1 MGHRA, CDR2 YSYEKL. Between the trimmed V and J ends, which lost 4 bases and 4 bases, there was a span of 16 bases. This CDR3 contains 15 residues. The CDR3 sequence is CASSPTKQGFTEAFF. CDR3 coding DNA: TGCGCCAGCAGCCCAACGAAACAGGGATTCACTGAAGCTTTCTTT.

A single count supports this clone. The chain uses TRBV10-3 and TRBJ2-2, with 8 bases aligning to TRBD2. V trimming: 5 bases; J trimming: 6 bases; junction bases outside the gene matches: 2. Per germline, CDR1 ENHRY and CDR2 SYGVKD. This CDR3 comprises 13 residues. DNA for the CDR3: TGTGCCATCAGTAGCGGGAGCGCCGGGGAGCTGTTTTTT. Encoded protein: CAISSGSAGELFF.

The chain recombines TRBV7-9 with TRBJ2-5; TRBD1 matches 7 bases. The trim removed 3 bases at V and 5 bases at J, leaving 9 bases unmatched. CDR3 length: 15 amino acids. Looked up from germline, CDR1 is SEHNR and CDR2 is FQNEAQ (reference sequence). The CDR3 DNA is TGTGCCAGCAGCTTTTCCGAGACAGGGATGGAGACCCAGTACTTC. It specifies CASSFSETGMETQYF.

The CDR3 DNA follows: TGCGCCAGCAGCCAAGATGACAGGGTTCACTATGGCTACACCTTC. Translating gives CASSQDDRVHYGYTF. The rearrangement joins TRBV4-3 to TRBJ1-2, with 7 bases lining up with TRBD1. The CDR3 consists of 15 residues. Germline assignment: CDR1 LGHNA and CDR2 YSLEER. Germline trimming cut 0 bases from V and 3 bases from J; bases unmatched to any gene: 4.

V gene TRBV6-1 combines with J gene TRBJ2-2, with TRBD1 matching over 7 bases. Germline V CDR1 and CDR2: MNHNS, SASEGT. This CDR3 comprises 13 residues. Germline trimming cut 5 bases from V and 6 bases from J; bases unmatched to any gene: 3. The CDR3 spells CASSPTGAGELFF. CDR3 coding DNA: TGTGCCAGCAGTCCTACAGGGGCCGGGGAGCTGTTTTTT.

The rearrangement joins TRBV19 to TRBJ1-2, with TRBD1 matching 9 bases. Germline loops: CDR1 LNHDA, CDR2 SQIVND (reference sequence). CDR3 length: 12 residues. V trimming: 5 bases; J trimming: 8 bases; junction bases outside the gene matches: 3. CDR3 sequence reads: CASSDRGSGYTF. Written as DNA, the CDR3 is TGTGCCAGTAGTGACAGGGGGAGCGGCTACACCTTC. Together with reference TRBV19 and TRBJ1-2, the CDR3 gives the full variable domain: DGGITQSPKYLFRKEGQNVTLSCEQNLNHDAMYWYRQDPGQGLRLIYYSQIVNDFQKGDIAEGYSVSREKKESFPLTVTSAQKNPTAFYLCASSDRGSGYTFGSGTRLTVV.

The chain combines TRBV5-8 with TRBJ2-1; tentatively, D is TRBD2 (5 bases). Germline values: CDR1 SGHTS, CDR2 YDEGEE. Trimming took 4 bases from V and 9 from J, leaving 11 bases between them. This CDR3 is built from 12 residues. CDR3 protein: CASSLTTFEQFF. CDR3 in DNA: TGTGCCAGCAGCCTGACTACTTTTGAGCAGTTCTTC.

The chain employs TRBV11-3 and TRBJ2-2; the match to TRBD1 covers 7 bases. V gave up 2 bases and J gave up 3 bases; unmatched junction bases: 12. This CDR3 spans 18 amino acids. Germline V CDR1 and CDR2: SGHNT, YENEEA. This CDR3 is CASSLPRGNRGDTGELFF. In DNA, the CDR3 is TGTGCCAGCAGCTTACCACGGGGAAACAGGGGTGACACCGGGGAGCTGTTTTTT. Together with reference TRBV11-3 and TRBJ2-2, the CDR3 gives the full variable domain: EAGVVQSPRYKIIEKKQPVAFWCNPISGHNTLYWYLQNLGQGPELLIRYENEEAVDDSQLPKDRFSAERLKGVDSTLKIQPAELGDSAVYLCASSLPRGNRGDTGELFFGEGSRLTVL.

The chain recombines TRBV7-9 with TRBJ2-1; 11 bases agree with TRBD2. Germline V gene lookup returns CDR1 SEHNR and CDR2 FQNEAQ (reference sequence). CDR3 length: 15 amino acids. Trimming took 5 bases from V and 1 from J; bases not matched to a gene: 1. The CDR3 spells CASSRLAGSYNEQFF. For the CDR3, the DNA is TGTGCCAGCAGCCGACTAGCGGGATCCTACAATGAGCAGTTCTTC.

The V gene is TRBV19, the J gene TRBJ1-1; perhaps TRBD1 as D (6 bases). The CDR3 is made up of 14 amino acids. V was trimmed by 3 bases and J by 6 bases, leaving 14 bases between them. Germline CDR1 reads LNHDA; CDR2 reads SQIVND (reference sequence). In nucleotides, the CDR3 is TGTGCCAGTAGTATCCCCAGGGGTTTGGCTGAAGCTTTCTTT. Its translation: CASSIPRGLAEAFF. The whole variable domain, remainder taken from reference TRBV19 and TRBJ1-1, is DGGITQSPKYLFRKEGQNVTLSCEQNLNHDAMYWYRQDPGQGLRLIYYSQIVNDFQKGDIAEGYSVSREKKESFPLTVTSAQKNPTAFYLCASSIPRGLAEAFFGQGTRLTVV.

This clone showed up just once. V usage is TRBV5-5 and J usage is TRBJ2-7; possibly TRBD1 for D (5 bases). Between the trimmed V and J ends, which lost 0 bases and 2 bases, there was a span of 9 bases. Per the germline V gene, CDR1 is SGHKS and CDR2 is YYEKEE (reference sequence). CDR3 length: 14 amino acids. CDR3 nucleotides: TGTGCCAGCAGCTTGGGGCAGGGCGCCTACGAGCAGTACTTC. Translating it yields CASSLGQGAYEQYF.

V is TRBV19 and J is TRBJ2-7, with D perhaps matching TRBD2 (6 bases). Looked up from germline, CDR1 is LNHDA and CDR2 is SQIVND (reference sequence). The CDR3 totals 13 residues. V was clipped by 3 bases and J by 6 bases, with 12 bases between them. This CDR3 is CASSMSNGGEQYF. The CDR3 coding sequence is TGTGCCAGTAGTATGAGTAACGGGGGCGAGCAGTACTTC.

This chain uses TRBV5-1 with TRBJ1-3; a possible D gene is TRBD1 (6 bases). V lost 3 bases, J lost 4 bases, and 8 bases lay in between. The CDR3 spans 13 residues. Germline values: CDR1 SGHRS, CDR2 YFSETQ. The CDR3 loop reads CASSSGQGNTIYF. The CDR3 bases are TGCGCCAGCAGCTCCGGACAGGGAAACACCATATATTTT.

This chain links TRBV6-1 with TRBJ2-3; 8 bases are shared with TRBD2. The CDR3 runs 17 residues. Germline-derived CDR1 and CDR2 are MNHNS and SASEGT. The junction had 8 bases not matched to a gene; V was cut back by 0 bases and J by 3 bases. CDR3 sequence: CASSEALLASGTDTQYF. The CDR3 DNA is TGTGCCAGCAGTGAAGCGCTTCTGGCTAGCGGGACAGATACGCAGTATTTT.

The chain joins TRBV6-5 to TRBJ1-1; D possibly corresponds to TRBD1 (5 bases). The CDR3 loop spans 14 amino acids. In germline, CDR1 is MNHEY, CDR2 SVGAGI. V was cut by 5 bases and J by 1 base, with 11 bases left in between. This CDR3 is CASSGGPENTEAFF. The DNA for the CDR3 is TGTGCCAGCAGTGGGGGACCGGAGAACACTGAAGCTTTCTTT.

This clone has just one count. V is TRBV4-2 and J is TRBJ1-1; 8 nucleotides match TRBD1. Germline trimming cut 0 bases from V and 11 bases from J; bases unmatched to any gene: 2. The CDR3 consists of 12 residues. Looked up from germline, CDR1 is LGHNA and CDR2 is YNFKEQ. CDR3 sequence (DNA): TGTGCCAGCAGCCAAGAACAGGGGGTGGCTTTCTTT. It encodes CASSQEQGVAFF.

The J gene is TRBJ2-2, the V gene TRBV7-2; D uncertain. The CDR3 covers 14 residues. Germline-derived CDR1 and CDR2 are SGHTA and FQGNSA. V shed 5 bases and J shed 6 bases, with 13 bases lying between them. The CDR3 spells CASSLTKASGELFF. The CDR3 DNA reads TGTGCCAGCAGCCTTACTAAGGCCTCCGGGGAGCTGTTTTTT.

The chain recombines TRBV6-6 with TRBJ2-3; 8 nucleotides line up with TRBD2. This CDR3 region has 15 residues. Trimming cost V 5 bases and J 2 bases; bases outside gene matches: 6. Germline values: CDR1 MNHNY, CDR2 SVGAGI (reference sequence). The DNA for the CDR3 is TGTGCCAGCAGTCCTGTAGCGGGGAACACAGATACGCAGTATTTT. The encoded protein is CASSPVAGNTDTQYF.

About this clone itself: An end of the junction differs from the germline gene, which may be a read error. The rearrangement joins TRBV7-7 to TRBJ2-7, with 8 nucleotides matching TRBD2. The CDR3 covers 15 residues. In germline, CDR1 is SSHAT, CDR2 FNYEAQ (reference sequence). The CDR3 nucleotides are TGTGCTAGCAGCGTCGGGGTAGCGGGGCAATACGAGCAGTACTTC. It codes for CASSVGVAGQYEQYF.